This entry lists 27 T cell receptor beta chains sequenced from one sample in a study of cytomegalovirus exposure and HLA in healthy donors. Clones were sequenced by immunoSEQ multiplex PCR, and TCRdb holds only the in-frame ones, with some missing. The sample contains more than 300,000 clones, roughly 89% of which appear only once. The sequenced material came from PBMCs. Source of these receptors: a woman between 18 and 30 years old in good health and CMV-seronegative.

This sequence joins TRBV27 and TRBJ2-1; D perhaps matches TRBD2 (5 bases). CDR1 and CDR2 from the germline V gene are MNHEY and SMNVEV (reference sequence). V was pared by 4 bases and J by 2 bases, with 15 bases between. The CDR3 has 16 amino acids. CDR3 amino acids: CASSSVRGIAYNEQFF. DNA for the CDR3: TGTGCCAGCAGTTCTGTCCGAGGGATTGCCTACAATGAGCAGTTCTTC.

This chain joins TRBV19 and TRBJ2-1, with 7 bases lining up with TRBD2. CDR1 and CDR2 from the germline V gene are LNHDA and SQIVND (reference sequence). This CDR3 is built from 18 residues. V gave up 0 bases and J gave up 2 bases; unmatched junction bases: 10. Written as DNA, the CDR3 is TGTGCCAGTAGTATAGATTGGTCAGGCGGGAGCCCCTACAATGAGCAGTTCTTC. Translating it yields CASSIDWSGGSPYNEQFF.

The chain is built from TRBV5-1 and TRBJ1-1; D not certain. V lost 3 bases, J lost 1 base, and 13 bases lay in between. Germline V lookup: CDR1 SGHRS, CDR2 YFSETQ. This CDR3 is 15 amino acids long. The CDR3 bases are TGCGCCAGCAGCTCCGCACATCACAGGAACACTGAAGCTTTCTTT. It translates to CASSSAHHRNTEAFF.

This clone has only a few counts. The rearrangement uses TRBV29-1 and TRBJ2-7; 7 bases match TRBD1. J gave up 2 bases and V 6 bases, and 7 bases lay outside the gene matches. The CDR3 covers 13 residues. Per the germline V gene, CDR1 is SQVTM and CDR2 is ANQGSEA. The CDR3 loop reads CSVWDSGPYEQYF. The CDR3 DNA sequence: TGCAGCGTCTGGGACAGTGGTCCCTACGAGCAGTACTTC.

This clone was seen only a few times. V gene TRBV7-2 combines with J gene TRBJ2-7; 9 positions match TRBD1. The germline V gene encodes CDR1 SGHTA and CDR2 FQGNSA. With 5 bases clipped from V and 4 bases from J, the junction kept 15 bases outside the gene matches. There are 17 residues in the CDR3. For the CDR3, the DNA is TGTGCCAGCAGCACAGAGGGATCTCGGGGACAGGGTTACGAGCAGTACTTC. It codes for CASSTEGSRGQGYEQYF.

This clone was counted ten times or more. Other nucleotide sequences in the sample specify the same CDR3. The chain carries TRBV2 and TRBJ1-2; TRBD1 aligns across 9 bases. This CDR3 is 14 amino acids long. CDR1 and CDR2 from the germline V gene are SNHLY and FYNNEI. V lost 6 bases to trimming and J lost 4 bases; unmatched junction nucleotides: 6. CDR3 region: CASRPGQGGYGYTF. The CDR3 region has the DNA TGTGCCAGCAGGCCGGGACAGGGAGGCTATGGCTACACCTTC.

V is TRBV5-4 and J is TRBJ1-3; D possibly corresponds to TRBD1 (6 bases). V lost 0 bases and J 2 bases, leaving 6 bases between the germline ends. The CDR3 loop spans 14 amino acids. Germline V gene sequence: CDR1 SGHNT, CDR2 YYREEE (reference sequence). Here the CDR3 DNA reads TGTGCCAGCAGCTTGGACAGGGCTGGAAACACCATATATTTT. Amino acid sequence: CASSLDRAGNTIYF.

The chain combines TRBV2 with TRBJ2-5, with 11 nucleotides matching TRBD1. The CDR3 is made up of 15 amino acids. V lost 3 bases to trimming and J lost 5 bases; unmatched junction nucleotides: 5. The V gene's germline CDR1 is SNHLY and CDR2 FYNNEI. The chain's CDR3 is CASSDPGQGAETQYF. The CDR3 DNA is TGTGCCAGCAGTGACCCCGGACAGGGGGCTGAGACCCAGTACTTC.

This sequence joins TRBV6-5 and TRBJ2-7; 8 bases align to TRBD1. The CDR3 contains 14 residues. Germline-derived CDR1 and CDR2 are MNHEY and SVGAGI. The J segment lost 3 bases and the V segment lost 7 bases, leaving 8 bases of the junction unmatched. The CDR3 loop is CASKRQGRFYEQYF. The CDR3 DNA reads TGTGCCAGCAAGAGACAGGGGAGGTTCTACGAGCAGTACTTC.

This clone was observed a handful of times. CDR3 region: CASTTGEDQPQHF. In nucleotides, the CDR3 is TGTGCCAGCACGACAGGAGAGGATCAGCCCCAGCATTTT. The chain employs TRBV18 and TRBJ1-5, with a weak D call TRBD1 (6 bases). The CDR3 length is 13 residues. CDR1 is KGHSH and CDR2 is LQKENI in the germline V gene. Trimming took 8 bases from V and 5 from J, leaving 13 bases between them.

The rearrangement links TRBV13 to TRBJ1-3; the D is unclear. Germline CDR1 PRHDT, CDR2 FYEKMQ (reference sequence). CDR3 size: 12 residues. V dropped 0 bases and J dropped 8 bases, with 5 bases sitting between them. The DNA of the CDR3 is TGTGCCAGCAGCTTAGGGGCGGACACCATATATTTT. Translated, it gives CASSLGADTIYF.

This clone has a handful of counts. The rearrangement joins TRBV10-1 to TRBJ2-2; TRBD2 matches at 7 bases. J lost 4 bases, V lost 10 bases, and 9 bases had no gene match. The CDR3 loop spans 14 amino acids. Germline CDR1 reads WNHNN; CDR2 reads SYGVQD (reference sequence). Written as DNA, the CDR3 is TGCGCCACCTCGCGGTGCGGGAGCACCGGGGAGCTGTTTTTT. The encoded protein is CATSRCGSTGELFF.

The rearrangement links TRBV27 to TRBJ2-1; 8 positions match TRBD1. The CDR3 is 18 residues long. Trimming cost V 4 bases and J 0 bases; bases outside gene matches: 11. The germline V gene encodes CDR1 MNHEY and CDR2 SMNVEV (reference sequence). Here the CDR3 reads CASSYPTLGQGSYNEQFF. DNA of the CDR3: TGTGCCAGCAGTTATCCTACACTAGGACAGGGCTCCTACAATGAGCAGTTCTTC.

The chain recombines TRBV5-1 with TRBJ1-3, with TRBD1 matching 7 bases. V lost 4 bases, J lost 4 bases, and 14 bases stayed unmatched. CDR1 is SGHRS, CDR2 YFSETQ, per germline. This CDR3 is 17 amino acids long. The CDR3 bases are TGCGCCAGCAGCGCCAGTCATACAGGGGTAACGGGAAACACCATATATTTT. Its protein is CASSASHTGVTGNTIYF. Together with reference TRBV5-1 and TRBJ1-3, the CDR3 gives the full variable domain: KAGVTQTPRYLIKTRGQQVTLSCSPISGHRSVSWYQQTPGQGLQFLFEYFSETQRNKGNFPGRFSGRQFSNSRSEMNVSTLELGDSALYLCASSASHTGVTGNTIYFGEGSWLTVV.

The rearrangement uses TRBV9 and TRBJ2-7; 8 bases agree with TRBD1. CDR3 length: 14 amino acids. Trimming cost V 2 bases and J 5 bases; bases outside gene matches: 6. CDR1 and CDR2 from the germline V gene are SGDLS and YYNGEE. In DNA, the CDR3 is TGTGCCAGCAGCGTGGGACAGGCATGGAACGAGCAGTACTTC. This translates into CASSVGQAWNEQYF.

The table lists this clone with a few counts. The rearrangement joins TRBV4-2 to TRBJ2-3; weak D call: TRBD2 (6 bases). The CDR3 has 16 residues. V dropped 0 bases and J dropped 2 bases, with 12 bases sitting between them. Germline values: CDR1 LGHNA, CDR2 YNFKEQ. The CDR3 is CASSQDYQGLTDTQYF. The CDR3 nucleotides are TGTGCCAGCAGCCAAGATTATCAGGGACTCACAGATACGCAGTATTTT.

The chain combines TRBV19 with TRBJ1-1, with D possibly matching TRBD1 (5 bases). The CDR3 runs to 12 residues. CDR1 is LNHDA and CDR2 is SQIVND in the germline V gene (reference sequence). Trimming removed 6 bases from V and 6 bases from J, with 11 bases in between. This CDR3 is CASSWGLAEAFF. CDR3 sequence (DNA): TGTGCCAGTAGCTGGGGCTTGGCTGAAGCTTTCTTT.

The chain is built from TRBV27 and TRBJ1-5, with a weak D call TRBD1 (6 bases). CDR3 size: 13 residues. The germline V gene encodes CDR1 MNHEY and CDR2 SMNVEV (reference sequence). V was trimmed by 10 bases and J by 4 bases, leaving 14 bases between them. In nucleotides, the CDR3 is TGTGCCATAAAGGACAGCGCAAATCAGCCCCAGCATTTT. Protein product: CAIKDSANQPQHF.

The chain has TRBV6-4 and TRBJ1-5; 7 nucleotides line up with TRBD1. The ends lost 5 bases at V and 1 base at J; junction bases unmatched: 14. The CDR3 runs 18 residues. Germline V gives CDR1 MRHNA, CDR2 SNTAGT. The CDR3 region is CASSSSDRERMSNQPQHF. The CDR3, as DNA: TGTGCCAGCAGTTCCTCCGACAGGGAACGTATGAGCAATCAGCCCCAGCATTTT.

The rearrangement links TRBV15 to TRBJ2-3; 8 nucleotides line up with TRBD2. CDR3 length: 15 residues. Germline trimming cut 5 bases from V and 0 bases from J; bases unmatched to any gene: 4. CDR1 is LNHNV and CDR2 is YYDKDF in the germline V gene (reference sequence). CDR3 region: CATSLSSGSTDTQYF. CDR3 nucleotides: TGTGCCACCAGCCTGTCTAGCGGGAGCACAGATACGCAGTATTTT.

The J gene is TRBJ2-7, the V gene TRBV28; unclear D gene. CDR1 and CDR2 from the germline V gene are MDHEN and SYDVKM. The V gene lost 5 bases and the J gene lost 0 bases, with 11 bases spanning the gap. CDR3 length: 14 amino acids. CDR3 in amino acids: CASSPPPSSYEQYF. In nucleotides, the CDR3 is TGTGCCAGCAGTCCTCCTCCCTCCTCCTACGAGCAGTACTTC.

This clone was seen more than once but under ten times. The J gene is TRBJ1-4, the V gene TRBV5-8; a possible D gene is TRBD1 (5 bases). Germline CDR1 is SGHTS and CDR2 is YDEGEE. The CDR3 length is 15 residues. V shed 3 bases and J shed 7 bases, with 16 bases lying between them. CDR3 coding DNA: TGTGCCAGCAGCTCGACCGACGGGGGAGGTGAAAAACTGTTTTTT. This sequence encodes CASSSTDGGGEKLFF.

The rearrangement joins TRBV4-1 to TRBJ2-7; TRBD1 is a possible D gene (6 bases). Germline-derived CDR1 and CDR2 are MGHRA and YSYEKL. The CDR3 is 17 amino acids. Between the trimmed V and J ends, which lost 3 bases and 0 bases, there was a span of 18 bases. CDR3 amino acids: CASSHGAGTQSSYEQYF. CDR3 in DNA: TGCGCCAGCAGCCATGGGGCCGGGACACAGAGCTCCTACGAGCAGTACTTC.

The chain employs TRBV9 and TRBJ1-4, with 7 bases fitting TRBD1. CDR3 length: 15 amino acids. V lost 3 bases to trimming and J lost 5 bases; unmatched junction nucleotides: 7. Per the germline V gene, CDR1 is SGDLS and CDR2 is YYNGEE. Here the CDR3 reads CASSAGQASNEKLFF. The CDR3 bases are TGTGCCAGCAGCGCAGGACAGGCCTCCAATGAAAAACTGTTTTTT.

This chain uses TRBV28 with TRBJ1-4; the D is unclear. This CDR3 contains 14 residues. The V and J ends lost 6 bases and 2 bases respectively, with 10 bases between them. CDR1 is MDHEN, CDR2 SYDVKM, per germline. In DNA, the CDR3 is TGTGCCAGCAGCCGAGGCGACACTAATGAAAAACTGTTTTTT. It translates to CASSRGDTNEKLFF.

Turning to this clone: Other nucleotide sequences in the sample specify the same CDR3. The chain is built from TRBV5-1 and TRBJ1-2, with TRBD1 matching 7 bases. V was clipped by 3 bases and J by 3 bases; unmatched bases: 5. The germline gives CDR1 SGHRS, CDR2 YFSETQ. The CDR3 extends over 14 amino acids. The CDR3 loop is CASSSPTGDYGYTF. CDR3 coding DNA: TGCGCCAGCAGCTCCCCTACAGGGGACTATGGCTACACCTTC. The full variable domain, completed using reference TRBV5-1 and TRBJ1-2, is KAGVTQTPRYLIKTRGQQVTLSCSPISGHRSVSWYQQTPGQGLQFLFEYFSETQRNKGNFPGRFSGRQFSNSRSEMNVSTLELGDSALYLCASSSPTGDYGYTFGSGTRLTVV.

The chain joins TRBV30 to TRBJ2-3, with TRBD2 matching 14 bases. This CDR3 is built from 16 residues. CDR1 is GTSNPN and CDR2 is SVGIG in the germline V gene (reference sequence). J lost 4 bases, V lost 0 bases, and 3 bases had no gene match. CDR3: CAWSVGTSGSPDTQYF. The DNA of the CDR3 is TGTGCCTGGAGTGTGGGGACTAGCGGGAGCCCAGATACGCAGTATTTT.